This TCR beta chain was found in a study of CD8+CD57+ T cells in acquired aplastic anemia. The wider study: DNA from sorted CD4+ and CD8+ cells averaged about 3.2 ug.

The V segment lost 6 bases and the J segment 3 bases; nucleotides outside the gene matches: 8. The CDR3 has 16 residues. CDR1 and CDR2 (germline): MNHEY, SMNVEV (reference sequence). Study-level points and caveats: Shared by patients and controls, 25 to 35 CD8+ CDR3s were abundant in patients.

This clonotype came up many times. What it recognizes is unknown. Profiling that covered TCR beta VDJ and CDR3 relied on genomic DNA as its template. MiXCR, applied by TCRdb to the reads, yields one record per CDR3 protein. The table records about 110,000 distinct CDR3 sequences, 50% to 65% of them present only once. The sequenced sample consisted of sorted CD4+, CD8+, or CD8+CD57+ T cells (not recorded which) from PBMCs. The TCR originated in a human donor in good health, serving as a control. The chain carries TRBV27 and TRBJ1-6, with 7 bases matching TRBD1. The CDR3 nucleotides read TGTGCCAGCAGCCAAACAGGGGCTTACTATAATTCACCCCTCCACTTT. Amino acids: CASSQTGAYYNSPLHF.